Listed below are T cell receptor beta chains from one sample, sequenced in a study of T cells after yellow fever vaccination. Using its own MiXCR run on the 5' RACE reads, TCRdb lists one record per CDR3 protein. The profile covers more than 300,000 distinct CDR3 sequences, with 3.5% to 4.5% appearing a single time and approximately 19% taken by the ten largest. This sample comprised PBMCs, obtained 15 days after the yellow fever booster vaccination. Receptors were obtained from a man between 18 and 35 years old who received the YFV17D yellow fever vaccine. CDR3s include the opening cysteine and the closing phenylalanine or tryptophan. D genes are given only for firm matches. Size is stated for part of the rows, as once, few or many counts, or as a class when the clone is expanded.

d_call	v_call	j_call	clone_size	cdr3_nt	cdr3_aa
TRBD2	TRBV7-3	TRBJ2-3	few	TGTGCCAGCAGCTTACCCCGCGGGAGCGGGGGCCCCACAGATACGCAGTATTTT	CASSLPRGSGGPTDTQYF
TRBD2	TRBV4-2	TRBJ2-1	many	TGTGCCAGCAGCCAAGGGACTAGCGGGGGGGATGAGCAGTTCTTC	CASSQGTSGGDEQFF
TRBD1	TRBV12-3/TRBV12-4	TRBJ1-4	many	TGTGCCAGCAGGCAGGGGGTTTCTGAAAAACTGTTTTTT	CASRQGVSEKLFF
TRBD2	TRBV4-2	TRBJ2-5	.	TGTGCCAGCAGCCAAGATAGCGGGGGGAAACAAGAGACCCAGTACTTC	CASSQDSGGKQETQYF
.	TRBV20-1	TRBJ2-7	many	TGCAGTGTCCCCACGGGGACGTCTTACGAGCAGTACTTC	CSVPTGTSYEQYF
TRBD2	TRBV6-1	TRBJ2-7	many	TGTGCCAGCAGTTCCATAGCGGGCGAGCAGTACTTC	CASSSIAGEQYF
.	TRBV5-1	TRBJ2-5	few	TGCGCCAGCAGCAAAGACCAAGAGACCCAGTACTTC	CASSKDQETQYF
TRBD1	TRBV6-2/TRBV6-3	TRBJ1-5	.	TGTGCCAGCAGCCCGGACAGGGACCAATCCCAGCCCCAGCATTTT	CASSPDRDQSQPQHF
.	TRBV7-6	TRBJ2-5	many	TGTGCCAGCAGCCCCCAAGCTGGGAGGGGGATGGAGACCCAGTACTTC	CASSPQAGRGMETQYF
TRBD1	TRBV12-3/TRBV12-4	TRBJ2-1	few	TGTGCCAGCAGGGACTCCGGGACAGGGGGCTACAATGAGCAGTTCTTC	CASRDSGTGGYNEQFF
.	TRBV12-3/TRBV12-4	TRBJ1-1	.	TGTGCCAGCAGCCACCGGAGGAGCGGGAACACTGAAGCTTTCTTT	CASSHRRSGNTEAFF
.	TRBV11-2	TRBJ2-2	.	TGTGCCAGCAGCTTAGACAGGGAAGTTGTTAACACCGGGGAGCTGTTTTTT	CASSLDREVVNTGELFF
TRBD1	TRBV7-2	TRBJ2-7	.	TGTGCCAGCAGCCCCCTTCCGGGACAGGGGGGATACGAGCAGTACTTC	CASSPLPGQGGYEQYF
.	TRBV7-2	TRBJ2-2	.	TGTGCCAGCGCATCCACTCGGGGGGCGGTGGGGGAGCTGTTTTTT	CASASTRGAVGELFF
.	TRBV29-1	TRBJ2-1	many	TGCAGCGTACATACCTGGACCGAGGGTGAGCAGTTCTTC	CSVHTWTEGEQFF
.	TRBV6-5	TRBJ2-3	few	TGTGCCAGCAGTTTGTCTGGGGGCAGGGGCACAGATACGCAGTATTTT	CASSLSGGRGTDTQYF
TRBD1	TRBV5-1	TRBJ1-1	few	TGCGCCAGCAGCTCATTGGGGACAGGGGGCCCGAACACTGAAGCTTTCTTT	CASSSLGTGGPNTEAFF
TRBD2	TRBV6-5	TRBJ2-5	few	TGTGCCAGCAGTTCCCTGACTAGCTTCACGGAGACCCAGTACTTC	CASSSLTSFTETQYF
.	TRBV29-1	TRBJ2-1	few	TGCAGCCTAATACTTAGGGGCGATGATGAGCAGTTCTTC	CSLILRGDDEQFF
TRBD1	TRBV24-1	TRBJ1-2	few	TGTGCCACACGGACAGGACGGGGCTACACCTTC	CATRTGRGYTF
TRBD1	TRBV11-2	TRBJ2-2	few	TGTGCCAGCAGGCCCGGGACAGGGGCCGGGGAGCTGTTTTTT	CASRPGTGAGELFF
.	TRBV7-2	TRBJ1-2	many	TGTGCCAGCAGACCGGGACAAGCCTCTAACTATGGCTACACCTTC	CASRPGQASNYGYTF
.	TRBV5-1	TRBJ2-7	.	TGCGCCAGCAGCTTGGGGCACCAGGTATCACAGTACGAGCAGTACTTC	CASSLGHQVSQYEQYF
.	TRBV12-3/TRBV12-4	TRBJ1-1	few	TGTGCCAGCAGTTTGGGGCAGGGCCCTGGTGAAGCTTTCTTT	CASSLGQGPGEAFF
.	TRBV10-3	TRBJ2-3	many	TGTGCCATCAGTCGGCGGGACCGGGTTGATACGCAGTATTTT	CAISRRDRVDTQYF
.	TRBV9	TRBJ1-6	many	TGTGCCAGCAGCCCACGCCCTTCGTCAGCCAATTCACCCCTCCACTTT	CASSPRPSSANSPLHF
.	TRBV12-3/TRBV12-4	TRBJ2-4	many	TGTGCCAGCAGTTTTGCGCCGGGGCGGCGGAACATTCAGTACTTC	CASSFAPGRRNIQYF
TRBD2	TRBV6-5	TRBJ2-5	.	TGTGCCAGCAGTTACGGGCAGGGAGGGAGGGAGACCCAGTACTTC	CASSYGQGGRETQYF
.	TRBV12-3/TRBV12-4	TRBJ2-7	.	TGTGCCAGCAGTCTCCAGGACAGCTACGAGCAGTACTTC	CASSLQDSYEQYF
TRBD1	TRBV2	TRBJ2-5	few	TGTGCCAGCAGTGAAGAGGGGGCCGGGGAGACCCAGTACTTC	CASSEEGAGETQYF
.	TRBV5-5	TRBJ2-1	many	TGTGCCAGCAGCGGGACGGGACCCCCGGCAGGCTCCTACAATGAGCAGTTCTTC	CASSGTGPPAGSYNEQFF
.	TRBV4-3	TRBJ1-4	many	TGCGCCAGCAGCCAACTAACGGCCTATGAGATTGAAAAACTGTTTTTT	CASSQLTAYEIEKLFF
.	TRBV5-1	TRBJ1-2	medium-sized	TGCGCCAGCAGCTTGGGGGGGGAGGGCCATGGCTACACCTTC	CASSLGGEGHGYTF
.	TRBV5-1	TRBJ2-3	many	TGCGCCAGCAGCCGGGACACAGATACGCAGTATTTT	CASSRDTDTQYF
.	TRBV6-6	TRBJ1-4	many	TGTGCCAGCAGCGAAGTAGTCCGGGAGAGAAATGAAAAACTGTTTTTT	CASSEVVRERNEKLFF
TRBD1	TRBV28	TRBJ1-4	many	TGTGCCAGCAGACGACAGGGCCATGAAAAACTGTTTTTT	CASRRQGHEKLFF
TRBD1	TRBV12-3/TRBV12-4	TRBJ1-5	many	TGTGCCAGCAGTCGGGACAGGGGTAGCAATCAGCCCCAGCATTTT	CASSRDRGSNQPQHF
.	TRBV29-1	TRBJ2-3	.	TGCAGCGTTGAAGACCTATCAGATACGCAGTATTTT	CSVEDLSDTQYF
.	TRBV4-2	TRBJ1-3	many	TGTGCCAGCAGCCCGTCTATATACTCTGGAAACACCATATATTTT	CASSPSIYSGNTIYF
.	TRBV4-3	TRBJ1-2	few	TGCGCCAGCAGCCAAGACCCTCTCAACTATGGCTACACCTTC	CASSQDPLNYGYTF
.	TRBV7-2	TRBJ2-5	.	TGTGCCAGCACCCGGGATATAGCCTACCAAGAGACCCAGTACTTC	CASTRDIAYQETQYF
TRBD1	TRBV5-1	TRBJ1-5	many	TGCGCCAGCAGCGCCGGGACAGGGCTCCAGCCCCAGCATTTT	CASSAGTGLQPQHF
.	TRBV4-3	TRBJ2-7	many	TGCGCCAGCAGCCAAGGGGTAGGCAAGACATCCTACGAGCAGTACTTC	CASSQGVGKTSYEQYF
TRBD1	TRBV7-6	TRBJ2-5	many	TGTGCCAGCAGCTTAGAATCCCAGGGGGCTGGGGAGACCCAGTACTTC	CASSLESQGAGETQYF
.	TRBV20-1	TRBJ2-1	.	TGCAGTGCTAGTATCCCGCCGGCGGTCGATGAGCAGTTCTTC	CSASIPPAVDEQFF
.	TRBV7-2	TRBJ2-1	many	TGTGCCAGCAGAGTCACCGGGACCGATTACAATGAGCAGTTCTTC	CASRVTGTDYNEQFF
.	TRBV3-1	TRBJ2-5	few	TGTGCCAGCAGCGCGGGGTTTAGAGAGACCCAGTACTTC	CASSAGFRETQYF
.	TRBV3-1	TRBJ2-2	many	TGTGCCAGCAGCCAATGGCCCGAAAGGAACACCGGGGAGCTGTTTTTT	CASSQWPERNTGELFF
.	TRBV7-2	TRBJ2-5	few	TGTGCCAGCAGCTTAATGGGGGGGCGGTTGGAGACCCAGTACTTC	CASSLMGGRLETQYF
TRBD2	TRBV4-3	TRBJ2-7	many	TGCGCCAGCAGCCAAGATAGGGGACTAGCGGGGGACCCCTACGAGCAGTACTTC	CASSQDRGLAGDPYEQYF
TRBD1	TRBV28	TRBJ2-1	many	TGTGCCAGCAGTTTTATAGGTAACAGGGGAAATGAGCAGTTCTTC	CASSFIGNRGNEQFF
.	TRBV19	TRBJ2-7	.	TGTGCCAGTAGTGCACAGGGAGAGAGGTACGAGCAGTACTTC	CASSAQGERYEQYF
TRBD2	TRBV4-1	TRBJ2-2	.	TGCGCCAGCAGCCAAAGACTAGCGTTACTACGCGGGAACACAGGGGAGCTGTTTTTT	CASSQRLALLRGNTGELFF